This T cell receptor beta chain was sequenced during a study of blood T cell repertoires in COVID-19. Across the whole study: The United States, Italy and Spain were the sources of the acute and convalescent COVID-19 samples.

CDR1 is SGHAT and CDR2 is FQDESV in the germline V gene (reference sequence). Trimming removed 3 bases at V and 5 bases at J, with 14 bases between. CDR3 size: 16 residues. In the authors' workflow: Amplified reference gene primers provided the basis for estimating nucleated cell counts. Generated by immunoSEQ multiplex PCR, the TCRdb table keeps only in-frame clones and is missing some. V, J and clone size were drawn from that table, and D and trimming were deduced from the DNA. The sample consists of around 200,000 clones, about four fifths of them appearing once. This clone has just one count. This rearrangement joins TRBV11-1 to TRBJ1-6; the D is unclear. Sequenced: peripheral blood. The receptor was isolated from a woman aged 35 to 49 with acute or convalescent COVID-19. CDR3 sequence (DNA): TGTGCCAGCAGCTTCGTCGGTCGGAGGCATAATTCACCCCTCCACTTT. It yields the protein CASSFVGRRHNSPLHF. Supplemented by reference TRBV11-1 and TRBJ1-6, the full variable domain reads EAEVAQSPRYKITEKSQAVAFWCDPISGHATLYWYRQILGQGPELLVQFQDESVVDDSQLPKDRFSAERLKGVDSTLKIQPAELGDSAMYLCASSFVGRRHNSPLHFGNGTRLTVT.